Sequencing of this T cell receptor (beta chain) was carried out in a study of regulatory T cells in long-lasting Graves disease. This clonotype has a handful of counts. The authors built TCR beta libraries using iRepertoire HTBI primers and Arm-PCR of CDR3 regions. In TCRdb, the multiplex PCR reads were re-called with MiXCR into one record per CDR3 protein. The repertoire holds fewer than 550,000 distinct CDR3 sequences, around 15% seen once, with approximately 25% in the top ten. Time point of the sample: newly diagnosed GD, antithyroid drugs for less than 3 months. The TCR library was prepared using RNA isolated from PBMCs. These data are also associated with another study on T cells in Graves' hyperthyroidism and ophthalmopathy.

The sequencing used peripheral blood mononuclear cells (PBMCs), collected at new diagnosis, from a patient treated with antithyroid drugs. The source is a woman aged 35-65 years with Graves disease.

The CDR3 loop reads CASSWGQTNEKLFF. As DNA, the CDR3 is TGTGCCAGCAGCTGGGGACAGACTAATGAAAAACTGTTTTTT. This sequence joins TRBV5-5 and TRBJ1-4; 7 nucleotides align to TRBD1. The germline gives CDR1 SGHKS, CDR2 YYEKEE (reference sequence). The trim removed 3 bases at V and 2 bases at J, leaving 1 base unmatched. This CDR3 is 14 amino acids long.